Listed here are 3 T cell receptor beta chains from one sample, sequenced in a study of blood T cell repertoires in COVID-19. The data were produced by immunoSEQ multiplex PCR, yet TCRdb's version contains in-frame clones alone and is incomplete. Here the sample spans around 320,000 clones, 70% to 90% being singletons. Sequencing was carried out using peripheral blood. The origin of the receptors is a human donor in a cohort sampled during active COVID-19.

The chain has TRBV6-5 and TRBJ1-5; possibly TRBD1 for D (6 bases). V lost 7 bases to trimming and J lost 3 bases, with 16 bases between them. Germline V CDR1 and CDR2: MNHEY, SVGAGI. The CDR3 totals 15 residues. CDR3 nucleotide sequence: TGTGCCAGCACCTTACAGGGAGGGTACAATCAGCCCCAGCATTTT. Translating gives CASTLQGGYNQPQHF.

The chain recombines TRBV9 with TRBJ2-1; D call uncertain. Per germline, CDR1 SGDLS and CDR2 YYNGEE. Trimming removed 4 bases at V and 7 bases at J, with 12 bases between. The CDR3 contains 13 residues. The CDR3 protein is CASSPPTLNEQFF. In nucleotides, the CDR3 is TGTGCCAGCAGCCCACCGACTCTTAATGAGCAGTTCTTC.

The J gene is TRBJ2-7, the V gene TRBV7-2; D gene ambiguous. The germline V and J ends were trimmed by 5 bases and 6 bases, with 11 bases remaining between them. Per germline, CDR1 SGHTA and CDR2 FQGNSA. The CDR3 loop spans 12 amino acids. The CDR3 DNA follows: TGTGCCAGCAGCCTAGGGCAGGTCGAGCAGTACTTC. Residues: CASSLGQVEQYF.